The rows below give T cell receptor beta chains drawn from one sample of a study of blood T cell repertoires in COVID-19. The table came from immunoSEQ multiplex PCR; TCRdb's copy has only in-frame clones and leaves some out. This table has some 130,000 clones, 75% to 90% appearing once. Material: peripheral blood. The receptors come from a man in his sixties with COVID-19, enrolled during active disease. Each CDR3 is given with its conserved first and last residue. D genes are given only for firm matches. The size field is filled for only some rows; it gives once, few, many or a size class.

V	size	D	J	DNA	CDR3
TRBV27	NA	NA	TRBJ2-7	TGTGCCAGCAGTTTTACAGGAGTCTATTCCTACGAGCAGTACTTC	CASSFTGVYSYEQYF
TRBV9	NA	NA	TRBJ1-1	TGTGCCAGCAGCGTAGTTCCAGAGAACACTGAAGCTTTCTTT	CASSVVPENTEAFF
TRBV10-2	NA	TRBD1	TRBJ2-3	TGCGCCAGCAGTGAGTCAGGGGGCGCAGATACGCAGTATTTT	CASSESGGADTQYF
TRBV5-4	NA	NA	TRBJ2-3	TGTGCCAGCAGCTCCCCAGCGAGAGAACGGACGCAGTATTTT	CASSSPARERTQYF
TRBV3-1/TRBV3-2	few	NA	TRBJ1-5	TGTGCCAGCAGCCAGGGGACGGGTCTAGCGAATCTACCCCAGCATTTT	CASSQGTGLANLPQHF
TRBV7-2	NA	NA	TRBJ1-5	TGTGCCAGCAGCTTAGCGTCGGGGAATCAGCCCCAGCATTTT	CASSLASGNQPQHF
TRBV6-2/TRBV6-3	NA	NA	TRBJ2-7	TGTGCCAGCAGCCACAATATCGGGCAGGGCGGCGAGCAGTACTTC	CASSHNIGQGGEQYF
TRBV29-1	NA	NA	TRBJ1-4	TGCAGCGTTTGGACAGCAACTAATGAAAAACTGTTTTTT	CSVWTATNEKLFF
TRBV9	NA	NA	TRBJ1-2	TGTGCCAGCAGCCAACCTTCGGACCGGGGATGGGGCTACACCTTC	CASSQPSDRGWGYTF
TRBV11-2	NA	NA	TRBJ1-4	TGTGCCAGCAGCTTACTTGTCAGGGATGAAAAACTGTTTTTT	CASSLLVRDEKLFF
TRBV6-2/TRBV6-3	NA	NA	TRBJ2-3	TGTGCCAGCAGTTTCGACATCCCAGGGGCGGGGGCTCCCGCTGGGGAGTATTTT	CASSFDIPGAGAPAGEYF
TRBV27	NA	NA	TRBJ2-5	TGTGCCAGCAGTTCCCCTTTCGGGGGGCCTGAGACCCAGTACTTC	CASSSPFGGPETQYF
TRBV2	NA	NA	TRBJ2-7	TGTGCCAGCAGTTTCCCGACAGGCCACGAGCAGTACTTC	CASSFPTGHEQYF
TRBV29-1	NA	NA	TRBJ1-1	TGCAGCGCATCGGACACTGAAGCTTTCTTT	CSASDTEAFF
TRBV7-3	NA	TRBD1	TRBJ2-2	TGTGCCAGTCGCTTACAGGGGGCCAACACCGGGGAGCTGTTTTTT	CASRLQGANTGELFF
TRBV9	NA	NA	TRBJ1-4	TGTGCCAGCAGCACCTCAGGGACAACTAATGAAAAACTGTTTTTT	CASSTSGTTNEKLFF
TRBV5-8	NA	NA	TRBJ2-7	TGTGCCAGCAGCTTGTATATAACAGTAAACTCCTACGAGCAGTACTTC	CASSLYITVNSYEQYF
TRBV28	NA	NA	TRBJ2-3	TGTGCCAGCAGTTTTCGGGATACGCAGTATTTT	CASSFRDTQYF
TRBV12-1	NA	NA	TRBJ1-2	TGTGCCAGCAGCATACCCGGGACAGTTCTTGGCTACACCTTC	CASSIPGTVLGYTF
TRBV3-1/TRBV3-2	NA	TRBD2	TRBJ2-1	TGTGCCAGCAGCCAAGTAGCCCAGCGGGGGGACAATGAGCAGTTCTTC	CASSQVAQRGDNEQFF
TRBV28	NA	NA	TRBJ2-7	TGTGCCAGCATTAACGGGATTTCGTACGAGCAGTACTTC	CASINGISYEQYF
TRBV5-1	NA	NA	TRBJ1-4	TGCGCCAGCAGCAAGGTCCAGGGTGCAACTAATGAAAAACTGTTTTTT	CASSKVQGATNEKLFF
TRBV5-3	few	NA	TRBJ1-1	TGTGCCAGAAGCTTGGACAGGGACGACACTGAAGCTTTCTTT	CARSLDRDDTEAFF
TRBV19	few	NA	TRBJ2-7	TGTGCCAGTAGTTTGGGGCCGGAGAGCCTCGAGCAGTACTTC	CASSLGPESLEQYF
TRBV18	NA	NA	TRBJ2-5	TGTGCCAGCTCACCCCAGCTGCAGGGAATGCAGACCCAGTACTTC	CASSPQLQGMQTQYF
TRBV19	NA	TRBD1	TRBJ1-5	TGTGCCAGTAGTATCAAAGGTAACCGACAGGGGGCTCCACCGAACAATCAGCCCCAGCATTTT	CASSIKGNRQGAPPNNQPQHF
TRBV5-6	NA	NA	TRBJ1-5	TGTGCCAGCAGCTTGGATCCGACATTGCAGCCCCAGCATTTT	CASSLDPTLQPQHF